This T cell receptor beta chain was obtained from a study of blood T cell repertoires in COVID-19. About the research overall: T cells, B-cell-depleted T cells, or PBMCs provided the cDNA or gDNA that served as material.

Original processing notes: Reference gene primer amplification gave estimated nucleated cell counts. Clones were read by immunoSEQ multiplex PCR, and TCRdb kept only the in-frame ones, dropping some. The DNA gave D and trimming, while V, J and clone size come from that table. Found here are 55,000 to 70,000 clones, 87% of them singletons; the top ten hold roughly 6.6%. V lost 2 bases, J lost 0 bases, and 10 bases lay in between. The length of the CDR3 is 16 residues. Germline lookup yields CDR1 SGHTA and CDR2 FQGTGA. The J gene is TRBJ2-2, the V gene TRBV7-3; D uncertain. The receptor's source is a man aged 55 to 70 with acute or convalescent COVID-19. Specimen: peripheral blood. The CDR3: CASSLARNTNTGELFF. The CDR3 nucleotides read TGTGCCAGCAGCTTAGCGCGGAATACGAACACCGGGGAGCTGTTTTTT.